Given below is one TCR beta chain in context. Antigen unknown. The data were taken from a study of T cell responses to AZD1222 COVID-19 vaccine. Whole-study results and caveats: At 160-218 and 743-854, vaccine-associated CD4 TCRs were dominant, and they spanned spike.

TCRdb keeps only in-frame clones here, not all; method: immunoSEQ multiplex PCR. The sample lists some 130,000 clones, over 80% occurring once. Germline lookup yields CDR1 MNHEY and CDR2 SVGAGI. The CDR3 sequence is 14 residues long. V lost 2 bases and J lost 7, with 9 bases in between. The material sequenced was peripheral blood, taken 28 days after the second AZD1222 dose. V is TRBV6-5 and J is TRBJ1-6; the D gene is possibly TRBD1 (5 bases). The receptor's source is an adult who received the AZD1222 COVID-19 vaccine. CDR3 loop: CASSYRAGNSPLHF. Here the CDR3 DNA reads TGTGCCAGCAGTTACAGGGCAGGGAATTCACCCCTCCACTTT.